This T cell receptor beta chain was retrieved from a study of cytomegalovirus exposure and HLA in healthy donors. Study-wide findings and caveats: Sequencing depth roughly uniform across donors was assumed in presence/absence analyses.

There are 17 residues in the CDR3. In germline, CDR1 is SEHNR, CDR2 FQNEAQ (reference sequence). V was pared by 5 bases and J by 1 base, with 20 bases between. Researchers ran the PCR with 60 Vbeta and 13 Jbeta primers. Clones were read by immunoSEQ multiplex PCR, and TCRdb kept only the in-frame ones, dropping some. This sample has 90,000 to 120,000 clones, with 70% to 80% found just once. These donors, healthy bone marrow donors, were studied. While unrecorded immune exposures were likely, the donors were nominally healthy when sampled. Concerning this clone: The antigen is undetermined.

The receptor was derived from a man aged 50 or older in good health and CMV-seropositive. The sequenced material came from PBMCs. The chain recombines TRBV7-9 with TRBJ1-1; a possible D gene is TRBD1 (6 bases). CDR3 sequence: CASSLGTPSPSNTEAFF. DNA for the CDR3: TGTGCCAGCAGCCTCGGGACACCCTCTCCCTCGAACACTGAAGCTTTCTTT.